These T cell receptor beta chains were read from a single sample in a study of blood T cell repertoires in COVID-19. Some clones are missing from TCRdb's copy, which holds only in-frame ones; the method was immunoSEQ multiplex PCR. This sample has 120,000 or so clones, with about 84% found just once. Sequenced material: peripheral blood. These receptors originate from a man aged 55 to 70 with acute or convalescent COVID-19. CDR3s include the opening cysteine and the closing phenylalanine or tryptophan. The D gene is left open where the match is weak. Not all rows give a size; the values are once, few, many and, for expanded clones, a class.

.	TRBJ2-1	TRBV18	.	CASSVTESSYNEQFF	TGTGCCAGCTCGGTGACAGAATCGTCCTACAATGAGCAGTTCTTC
.	TRBJ2-5	TRBV6-2/TRBV6-3	TRBD1	CASSATGEETQYF	TGTGCCAGCAGTGCGACAGGGGAAGAGACCCAGTACTTC
.	TRBJ1-1	TRBV7-2	TRBD1	CASTWTGGTEAFF	TGTGCCAGCACCTGGACAGGGGGCACTGAAGCTTTCTTT
.	TRBJ1-1	TRBV28	.	CATGTIVEAFF	TGTGCCACCGGGACTATTGTAGAAGCTTTCTTT
.	TRBJ2-1	TRBV6-6	TRBD2	CASIPTSGSAYNEQFF	TGTGCCAGCATCCCCACTAGCGGGAGCGCCTACAATGAGCAGTTCTTC
.	TRBJ1-6	TRBV5-1	TRBD1	CASSLGTGDNSPLHF	TGCGCCAGCAGCTTGGGGACAGGTGACAATTCACCCCTCCACTTT
.	TRBJ2-7	TRBV4-1	.	CASSQGLSYEQYF	TGCGCCAGCAGCCAGGGACTGAGCTACGAGCAGTACTTC
few	TRBJ2-5	TRBV7-2	.	CASSWGHGQETQYF	TGTGCCAGCAGCTGGGGCCACGGGCAAGAGACCCAGTACTTC
.	TRBJ1-4	TRBV9	.	CASSGSGTNEKLFF	TGTGCCAGCAGCGGCAGCGGAACTAATGAAAAACTGTTTTTT
.	TRBJ2-7	TRBV5-4	.	CASSFGQLPSYEQYF	TGTGCCAGCAGCTTCGGACAGTTACCTTCCTACGAGCAGTACTTC
.	TRBJ2-7	TRBV18	TRBD2	CASSPQDSGLATEQYF	TGTGCCAGCTCACCACAGGACTCGGGACTAGCCACCGAGCAGTACTTC
.	TRBJ2-2	TRBV7-6	TRBD1	CASSSGQGYTGELFF	TGTGCCAGCAGCTCCGGACAGGGTTACACCGGGGAGCTGTTTTTT
.	TRBJ2-7	TRBV19	.	CASNGGSLSAYEQYF	TGTGCCAGTAACGGGGGATCGCTCTCGGCCTACGAGCAGTACTTC
once	TRBJ1-5	TRBV18	.	CASSPTQDQPQHF	TGTGCCAGCTCGCCGACGCAGGATCAGCCCCAGCATTTT
.	TRBJ2-3	TRBV10-3	TRBD2	CAIGGTSGRAGDTQYF	TGTGCCATCGGGGGGACTAGCGGGAGGGCCGGAGATACGCAGTATTTT
.	TRBJ2-1	TRBV6-2/TRBV6-3	TRBD2	CASSYSPGTSVFNEQFF	TGTGCCAGCAGTTACTCGCCCGGGACTAGCGTCTTCAATGAGCAGTTCTTC
.	TRBJ2-7	TRBV7-2	TRBD2	CASSLGLAGSYEQYF	TGTGCCAGCAGTCTTGGGCTAGCGGGTTCCTACGAGCAGTACTTC
.	TRBJ1-1	TRBV5-6	.	CASSLFPGEMNTEAFF	TGTGCCAGCAGCTTGTTCCCCGGGGAGATGAACACTGAAGCTTTCTTT
.	TRBJ2-7	TRBV5-1	TRBD1	CASSVTGVAEQYF	TGCGCCAGCAGCGTGACAGGGGTCGCCGAGCAGTACTTC
.	TRBJ2-3	TRBV9	.	CASTGNTDTQYF	TGTGCCAGTACGGGGAACACAGATACGCAGTATTTT
.	TRBJ2-4	TRBV27	TRBD2	CASSTLASIAKNIQYF	TGTGCCAGCAGTACACTAGCGTCGATAGCCAAAAACATTCAGTACTTC
.	TRBJ2-5	TRBV28	.	CASKGRGAVETQYF	TGTGCCAGCAAAGGGAGGGGGGCTGTGGAGACCCAGTACTTC
.	TRBJ2-7	TRBV21-1	.	CASSKEAPGTGGNYEQYF	TGTGCCAGCAGCAAAGAGGCTCCAGGGACAGGAGGGAACTACGAGCAGTACTTC
.	TRBJ2-5	TRBV13	.	CASSSRAVETQYF	TGTGCCAGCAGTTCTCGAGCCGTAGAGACCCAGTACTTC
.	TRBJ2-5	TRBV3-1/TRBV3-2	TRBD2	CASSPPGLAPKETQYF	TGTGCCAGCAGCCCTCCGGGACTAGCCCCGAAAGAGACCCAGTACTTC
.	TRBJ2-7	TRBV6-5	TRBD1	CASSYGTGRHEQYF	TGTGCCAGCAGTTACGGGACAGGGAGACACGAGCAGTACTTC
.	TRBJ2-3	TRBV3-1/TRBV3-2	TRBD2	CASSQTTSGSADTQYF	TGTGCCAGCAGCCAAACGACTAGCGGGAGTGCAGATACGCAGTATTTT
.	TRBJ2-3	TRBV19	TRBD2	CASSIGSGRPDTQYF	TGTGCCAGTAGTATAGGAAGCGGGAGACCAGATACGCAGTATTTT
few	TRBJ2-5	TRBV7-2	.	CASSSGRSGNKGTQYF	TGTGCCAGCAGCTCCGGTCGTAGCGGCAATAAAGGGACCCAGTACTTC
.	TRBJ2-5	TRBV29-1	TRBD2	CSVELAGEEETQYF	TGCAGCGTTGAACTAGCGGGAGAGGAGGAGACCCAGTACTTC